These T cell receptor beta chains were read from a single sample in a study of spatial heterogeneity in lung cancer. MiXCR, run by TCRdb on the 5' RACE reads, gives a single entry per CDR3 protein. The table includes around 2,900 distinct CDR3 sequences, more than 8.5% detected once. Sequences were derived from normal lung tissue next to the tumor, sampled at surgery. The source is a female donor with early-stage non-small cell lung cancer. Both conserved end residues are part of each CDR3. Fields, in order: D gene, J gene, V gene, clone size, CDR3 DNA, CDR3 protein. The D gene is left open where the match is weak. Expanded clones get a size class; other rows say once, few or many, or leave the size out.

d_call: NA; j_call: TRBJ1-6; v_call: TRBV28; clone_size: many; cdr3_nt: TGTGCCAGCAGCCGTAAGACGTCGGTGTTGTCACCCCTCCACTTT; cdr3_aa: CASSRKTSVLSPLHF
d_call: TRBD2; j_call: TRBJ2-2; v_call: TRBV7-9; clone_size: NA; cdr3_nt: TGTGCCAGTCGCCGGGAGGGCCGCGGCACCGGGGAGCTGTTTTTT; cdr3_aa: CASRREGRGTGELFF
d_call: NA; j_call: TRBJ2-1; v_call: TRBV14; clone_size: NA; cdr3_nt: TGTGCCAGCAGCCGCACTAAGGGACTGACTCACTCCTACAATGAGCAGTTCTTC; cdr3_aa: CASSRTKGLTHSYNEQFF
d_call: NA; j_call: TRBJ1-5; v_call: TRBV20-1; clone_size: many; cdr3_nt: TGCAGTGCTACCGGACGATTAAACCAGCCCCAGCATTTT; cdr3_aa: CSATGRLNQPQHF
d_call: NA; j_call: TRBJ2-5; v_call: TRBV28; clone_size: medium-sized; cdr3_nt: TGTGCCAGCAGTACGGTGGGCAGGGGCCAAGAGACCCAGTACTTC; cdr3_aa: CASSTVGRGQETQYF
d_call: NA; j_call: TRBJ2-6; v_call: TRBV18; clone_size: medium-sized; cdr3_nt: TGTGCCAGCTCGTACAAAGGGGTAACCTCTGGGGCCAACGTCCTGACTTTC; cdr3_aa: CASSYKGVTSGANVLTF
d_call: NA; j_call: TRBJ1-2; v_call: TRBV24-1; clone_size: NA; cdr3_nt: TGTGCCACCAGTACTGCTTCTTGGGGTAGCTACACCTTC; cdr3_aa: CATSTASWGSYTF
d_call: NA; j_call: TRBJ2-2; v_call: TRBV13; clone_size: medium-sized; cdr3_nt: TGTGCCAGCAGCACCCGCCCTCGAGGGGGACTGAACACCGGGGAGCTGTTTTTT; cdr3_aa: CASSTRPRGGLNTGELFF
d_call: NA; j_call: TRBJ2-7; v_call: TRBV28; clone_size: medium-sized; cdr3_nt: TGTGCCAGCAGTTTGAAGGGGGGCGAGCAGTACTTC; cdr3_aa: CASSLKGGEQYF
d_call: NA; j_call: TRBJ2-3; v_call: TRBV5-5; clone_size: many; cdr3_nt: TGTGCCAGCAGCTCCAGTTGGGCAGATACGCAGTATTTT; cdr3_aa: CASSSSWADTQYF